Included here is one TCR beta chain sequence, with context. Its antigen remains unknown. This sample was included in a study of Graves' ophthalmopathy and Graves' hyperthyroidism. Across the whole study: The stable label applied to hyperthyroidism with no ophthalmopathy within 18 months of follow-up.

RNA transcripts provided the template for amplifying TCR beta CDR3 regions. An initial RT-PCR round employing HTBI primers preceded a second-round multiplex PCR. TCRdb independently ran MiXCR on the multiplex PCR reads; one entry per CDR3 protein. The sample holds 500,000 to 700,000 distinct CDR3 sequences; under 40% are singletons and the top ten take less than 4.5%. Notes on the study in general: From stable hyperthyroidism, ophthalmopathy was separated by a 13-signature model with just over 85% sensitivity and 80% to 82% specificity. Clonotypes were expanded in thyroid at above 0.001 frequency, and most also appeared in blood.

The hyperthyroidism patients had a new diagnosis of under 2 months' duration and were aged 18 to 65. This receptor was obtained from an adult man with Graves' hyperthyroidism. Sequencing was carried out using peripheral blood or thyroid tissue (not recorded which).

The CDR3 DNA is TGTGCCAGCAGTTTTTCAATAGGGGTGGACGAGCAGTACTTC. Translated: CASSFSIGVDEQYF. The gene calls are TRBV7-9 and TRBJ2-7, with TRBD1 as a possible D gene (5 bases). Germline V CDR1 and CDR2: SEHNR, FQNEAQ (reference sequence). V lost 6 bases to trimming and J lost 5 bases, with 17 bases between them. The CDR3 contains 14 residues.